This record concerns one T cell receptor beta chain sequence. This entry belongs to a study of T-cell reconstitution after alpha-beta-depleted transplantation in children. This CDR3 contains 18 residues. The V and J ends lost 3 bases and 4 bases, in that order; junction bases with no gene match: 16. Germline values: CDR1 SGHRS, CDR2 YFSETQ. Using unique molecular identifiers, the investigators prepared the TCRbeta library. TCRdb called the PCR reads again in MiXCR, with one record for every CDR3 protein. The sample includes about 690,000 distinct CDR3 sequences, roughly 17% seen only once; the top ten take about 1.1%.

The sequence was obtained from a human donor who donated a stem cell graft to a child with acute myeloid leukemia. Sample: PBMCs from the stem cell graft donor, taken from the stem cell graft. The J gene is TRBJ1-1, the V gene TRBV5-1; 9 bases align to TRBD1. CDR3 bases: TGCGCCAGCAGCTGCACCCTGACAGGGGGTAAGACATGCACTGAAGCTTTCTTT. It translates to CASSCTLTGGKTCTEAFF.